This T cell receptor beta chain comes out of a study of cytomegalovirus exposure and HLA in healthy donors. The V gene's germline CDR1 is MNHNS and CDR2 SASEGT. The V and J ends lost 6 bases and 5 bases, in that order; junction bases with no gene match: 6. The CDR3 is made up of 14 amino acids. The PCR employed 60 Vbeta primers together with 13 Jbeta primers. This table comes from immunoSEQ multiplex PCR, and its TCRdb copy is limited to in-frame clones, with some not included. The repertoire has under 200,000 clones, around 80% of them found once; the top ten carry roughly 1.4%. This chain links TRBV6-1 with TRBJ1-4; 7 positions match TRBD1. The receptor's source is a man aged 35-49 years in good health and CMV-seronegative. Source material: PBMCs. The CDR3 DNA reads as TGTGCCAGCAGATTAGAGGGACAGAATGAAAAACTGTTTTTT. Amino acid sequence: CASRLEGQNEKLFF.